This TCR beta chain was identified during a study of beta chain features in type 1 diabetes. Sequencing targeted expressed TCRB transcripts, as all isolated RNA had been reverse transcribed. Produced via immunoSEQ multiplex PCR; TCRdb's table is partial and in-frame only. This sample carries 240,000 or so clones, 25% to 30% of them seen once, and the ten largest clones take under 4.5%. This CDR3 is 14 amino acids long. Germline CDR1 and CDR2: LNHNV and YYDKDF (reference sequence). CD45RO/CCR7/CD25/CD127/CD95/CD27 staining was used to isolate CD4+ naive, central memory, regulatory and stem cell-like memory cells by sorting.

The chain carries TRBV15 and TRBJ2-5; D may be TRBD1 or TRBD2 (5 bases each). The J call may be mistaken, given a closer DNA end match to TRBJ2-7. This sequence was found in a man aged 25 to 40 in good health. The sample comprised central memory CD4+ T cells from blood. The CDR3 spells CATSNRDPGHEQYF. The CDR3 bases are TGTGCCACCAGCAACCGGGACCCTGGCCACGAGCAGTACTTC.